This entry lists 30 T cell receptor beta chains sequenced from one sample in a study of blood T cell repertoires in COVID-19. The table came from immunoSEQ multiplex PCR; TCRdb's copy has only in-frame clones and leaves some out. The data show 250,000 to 350,000 clones, about 89% seen once. Material: peripheral blood. Source of these receptors: a man aged 30-40 years with acute or convalescent COVID-19.

This chain joins TRBV4-2 and TRBJ1-4; TRBD1 aligns across 10 bases. After removal of 1 base from V and 7 bases from J, the junction contained 6 bases not matched to a gene. Germline CDR1 reads LGHNA; CDR2 reads YNFKEQ. There are 16 residues in the CDR3. CDR3 loop: CASSQAGQGNGEKLFF. The CDR3 nucleotides are TGTGCCAGCAGCCAAGCGGGACAGGGGAATGGTGAAAAACTGTTTTTT.

The gene calls are TRBV28 and TRBJ2-2, with TRBD1 matching 7 bases. The CDR3 totals 15 residues. From germline, CDR1 is MDHEN and CDR2 SYDVKM. The V and J ends lost 3 bases and 6 bases, in that order; junction bases with no gene match: 7. The chain's CDR3 is CASSFRAGGAGELFF. The CDR3 DNA follows: TGTGCCAGCAGTTTCAGGGCAGGGGGAGCCGGGGAGCTGTTTTTT.

This clone was seen just once. The chain carries TRBV3-1 (or the pseudogene TRBV3-2) and TRBJ2-3; 12 bases are shared with TRBD2. The ends lost 2 bases at V and 6 bases at J; junction bases unmatched: 9. The V gene's germline CDR1 is LGHDT and CDR2 YNNKEL (reference sequence). The CDR3 runs 17 residues. In DNA form, the CDR3 reads TGTGCCAGCAGCCAACCTCTAGCGGGGGGGTCCATGGATACGCAGTATTTT. This gives the protein CASSQPLAGGSMDTQYF.

The chain recombines TRBV18 with TRBJ1-1; possibly TRBD1 for D (6 bases). V shed 2 bases and J shed 0 bases, with 13 bases lying between them. CDR3 length equals 16 residues. CDR1 and CDR2 (germline): KGHSH, LQKENI. The CDR3 nucleotides are TGTGCCAGCTCACCAATGGCAGGGGACCTGAACACTGAAGCTTTCTTT. The encoded protein is CASSPMAGDLNTEAFF. The full variable domain, rest sourced from reference TRBV18 and TRBJ1-1, is NAGVMQNPRHLVRRRGQEARLRCSPMKGHSHVYWYRQLPEEGLKFMVYLQKENIIDESGMPKERFSAEFPKEGPSILRIQQVVRGDSAAYFCASSPMAGDLNTEAFFGQGTRLTVV.

This clone has only a few counts. The chain links TRBV18 to TRBJ1-1; TRBD1 matches 10 bases. This CDR3 is 15 amino acids long. The V gene end was trimmed by 3 bases and the J gene end by 1 base; junction bases not matched to a gene: 2. Germline V gives CDR1 KGHSH, CDR2 LQKENI. The CDR3 spells CASSPGQGPNTEAFF. In DNA form, the CDR3 reads TGTGCCAGCTCACCGGGACAGGGGCCGAACACTGAAGCTTTCTTT.

Here the CDR3 DNA reads TGTGCCAGTAGGGTTGACAGAAGCTCTGGAAACACCATATATTTT. Translating it yields CASRVDRSSGNTIYF. The chain joins TRBV19 to TRBJ1-3; possibly TRBD1 for D (5 bases). Trimming cost V 6 bases and J 0 bases, with 12 bases left between them. The CDR3 length is 15 residues. Germline values: CDR1 LNHDA, CDR2 SQIVND (reference sequence).

The chain has TRBV27 and TRBJ2-7; no firm D call. This CDR3 has 15 amino acids. Germline V gives CDR1 MNHEY, CDR2 SMNVEV (reference sequence). Trimming stripped 2 bases from V and 4 bases from J, with 15 bases between. In nucleotides, the CDR3 is TGTGCCAGCAGTTTAACGTCGGTGAACCCATACGAGCAGTACTTC. This gives the protein CASSLTSVNPYEQYF.

The CDR3 nucleotides read TGTGCCAGCAGCCCTGGACAGTTTAGCAATCAGCCCCAGCATTTT. It specifies CASSPGQFSNQPQHF. The chain is built from TRBV9 and TRBJ1-5; the D gene is possibly TRBD1 (6 bases). Trimming removed 4 bases from V and 0 bases from J, with 11 bases in between. This CDR3 has 15 residues. Germline values: CDR1 SGDLS, CDR2 YYNGEE.

The chain recombines TRBV10-3 with TRBJ2-3; a possible D gene is TRBD2 (5 bases). V gave up 2 bases and J gave up 5 bases, with 8 bases separating them. Germline CDR1 and CDR2: ENHRY and SYGVKD. This CDR3 region has 13 residues. This CDR3 reads CAISEVGRDTQYF. CDR3 nucleotides: TGTGCCATCAGTGAGGTGGGGAGAGATACGCAGTATTTT.

This clone was seen just once. This chain links TRBV28 with TRBJ1-1, with a possible D match to TRBD1 (5 bases). CDR1 and CDR2 from the germline V gene are MDHEN and SYDVKM. The CDR3 is made up of 12 amino acids. V was trimmed by 10 bases and J by 3 bases, leaving 12 bases between them. CDR3 sequence reads: CAIRTGHTEAFF. CDR3 coding DNA: TGTGCCATCAGAACAGGTCACACTGAAGCTTTCTTT.

The chain is built from TRBV11-3 and TRBJ1-3; no firm D call. V lost 2 bases and J 0 bases, leaving 8 bases between the germline ends. The germline V gene has CDR1 SGHNT and CDR2 YENEEA. The CDR3 spans 15 residues. Here the CDR3 DNA reads TGTGCCAGCAGCTTATCGTCTGTCTCTGGAAACACCATATATTTT. It codes for CASSLSSVSGNTIYF.

This clone showed up just once. The chain employs TRBV7-8 and TRBJ1-5; TRBD1 matches at 8 bases. The CDR3 spans 15 residues. CDR1 is SGHVS, CDR2 FQNEAQ, per germline. Germline trimming cut 4 bases from V and 10 bases from J; bases unmatched to any gene: 12. CDR3: CASSSRRQGMRPQHF. The CDR3 DNA follows: TGTGCCAGCAGCTCCCGGCGACAGGGGATGCGTCCCCAGCATTTT.

This rearrangement joins TRBV4-1 to TRBJ1-1, with TRBD1 matching over 10 bases. The junction had 17 bases not matched to a gene; V was cut back by 2 bases and J by 2 bases. The length of the CDR3 is 20 residues. CDR1 and CDR2 (germline): MGHRA, YSYEKL. The CDR3 DNA sequence: TGCGCCAGCAGCCAATTTCCCGCCGCTGGGACAGGGGAGATAAACACTGAAGCTTTCTTT. Its protein product is CASSQFPAAGTGEINTEAFF.

CDR3 sequence (DNA): TGTGCCAGGGGACAGGAGAACACTGAAGCTTTCTTT. As protein: CARGQENTEAFF. The chain has TRBV2 and TRBJ1-1; 8 nucleotides line up with TRBD1. The CDR3 runs to 12 residues. From germline, CDR1 is SNHLY and CDR2 FYNNEI. The trim removed 9 bases at V and 1 base at J, leaving 1 base unmatched.

The rearrangement uses TRBV6-5 and TRBJ1-2; 10 bases match TRBD1. CDR3 length: 15 residues. V shed 5 bases and J 4 bases; nucleotides not matched to a gene: 7. Germline V gene sequence: CDR1 MNHEY, CDR2 SVGAGI. The CDR3, as DNA: TGTGCCAGCAGTAGCCGGGACAGGGGCCCCTATGGCTACACCTTC. Amino acid sequence: CASSSRDRGPYGYTF.

The V call is TRBV23-1, the J call TRBJ2-1; D call uncertain. TRBV23-1 is reported as an ORF; its role is uncertain. The length of the CDR3 is 12 residues. V lost 11 bases to trimming and J lost 8 bases, with 16 bases between them. CDR3 DNA: TGCGCCTCCCCCCCAGTTGTCCATGAGCAGTTCTTC. Protein product: CASPPVVHEQFF.

This chain connects TRBV19 to TRBJ1-6; D not resolved. The CDR3 is 15 residues long. Germline-derived CDR1 and CDR2 are LNHDA and SQIVND (reference sequence). Trimming removed 0 bases at V and 7 bases at J, with 10 bases between. The CDR3 is CASSIDQTPNSPLHF. In nucleotides, the CDR3 is TGTGCCAGTAGTATAGATCAGACACCAAATTCACCCCTCCACTTT.

In the case of this clone: The same CDR3 is also encoded by other DNA sequences in this sample. The rearrangement uses TRBV18 and TRBJ1-5, with D possibly being TRBD1 (5 bases). Germline values: CDR1 KGHSH, CDR2 LQKENI. The V gene lost 3 bases and the J gene lost 3 bases, with 9 bases spanning the gap. This CDR3 has 14 residues. The CDR3 reads CASSPGHNNQPQHF. CDR3 nucleotide sequence: TGTGCCAGCTCACCGGGGCATAACAATCAGCCCCAGCATTTT.

The chain carries TRBV28 and TRBJ2-1; no firm D call. Trimming shortened V by 6 bases and J by 4 bases, and 7 bases separated the two germline ends. The CDR3 length is 12 residues. The germline CDR1 and CDR2 sequences are MDHEN and SYDVKM. CDR3 region: CASRPTYNEQFF. DNA of the CDR3: TGTGCCAGCAGACCGACTTACAATGAGCAGTTCTTC.

The V gene is TRBV19, the J gene TRBJ1-3; tentative D call: TRBD1 (5 bases). V was cut by 3 bases and J by 0 bases, with 9 bases left in between. The CDR3 is 15 amino acids. Germline V gene lookup returns CDR1 LNHDA and CDR2 SQIVND (reference sequence). The CDR3 DNA reads TGTGCCAGTAGTATCCGGACAAGCTCTGGAAACACCATATATTTT. Translated, it gives CASSIRTSSGNTIYF.

The chain has TRBV5-1 and TRBJ2-1, with TRBD2 as a possible D gene (6 bases). Germline CDR1 is SGHRS and CDR2 is YFSETQ. The CDR3 loop spans 15 amino acids. V lost 5 bases and J 0 bases, leaving 12 bases between the germline ends. CDR3 in amino acids: CASRASVSSYNEQFF. CDR3 coding DNA: TGCGCCAGCAGAGCTAGCGTTAGCTCCTACAATGAGCAGTTCTTC.

This clone was picked up one time. The J gene is TRBJ2-2, the V gene TRBV28, with D perhaps matching TRBD1 (6 bases). The CDR3 extends over 16 amino acids. The V end was cut by 10 bases, the J end by 6 bases, with 24 bases between. Looked up from germline, CDR1 is MDHEN and CDR2 is SYDVKM. In DNA form, the CDR3 reads TGTGCCACCGCAGGGGCCGGGATCTCAAGTGCCGGGGAGCTGTTTTTT. This encodes CATAGAGISSAGELFF.

V usage is TRBV7-2 and J usage is TRBJ2-4; D not resolved. This CDR3 contains 13 residues. Trimming removed 5 bases at V and 0 bases at J, with 5 bases between. Germline assignment: CDR1 SGHTA and CDR2 FQGNSA. The CDR3 DNA is TGTGCCAGCAGCCTACTAGCCAAAAACATTCAGTACTTC. Its translation is CASSLLAKNIQYF.

The rearrangement joins TRBV28 to TRBJ1-2, with D possibly being TRBD1 (5 bases). The V end lost 2 bases, the J end lost 4 bases, and 17 bases lay between the germline ends. The CDR3 sequence is 16 residues long. Germline V gene sequence: CDR1 MDHEN, CDR2 SYDVKM. CDR3 region: CASSLLEGRRSYGYTF. CDR3 DNA sequence: TGTGCCAGCAGTTTACTGGAGGGACGCAGGAGCTATGGCTACACCTTC.

The rearrangement joins TRBV19 to TRBJ1-1; the D gene is possibly TRBD1 (6 bases). The germline V gene encodes CDR1 LNHDA and CDR2 SQIVND (reference sequence). The CDR3 extends over 17 amino acids. V was trimmed by 6 bases and J by 4 bases, leaving 24 bases between them. CDR3 coding DNA: TGTGCCAGTAGACCCATAAGTATGGGGGCTGGTGGCACTGAAGCTTTCTTT. Its protein is CASRPISMGAGGTEAFF.

The V call is TRBV9, the J call TRBJ1-6; a possible D gene is TRBD1 (6 bases). The germline V and J ends were trimmed by 3 bases and 11 bases, with 15 bases remaining between them. The CDR3 loop spans 14 amino acids. The germline V gene encodes CDR1 SGDLS and CDR2 YYNGEE. The CDR3, as DNA: TGTGCCAGCAGCGCGGACAGCGAAGGTGCACCCCTCCACTTT. Residues: CASSADSEGAPLHF. The full variable domain, in which reference TRBV9 and TRBJ1-6 provide the parts outside the CDR3, is DSGVTQTPKHLITATGQRVTLRCSPRSGDLSVYWYQQSLDQGLQFLIQYYNGEERAKGNILERFSAQQFPDLHSELNLSSLELGDSALYFCASSADSEGAPLHFGNGTRLTVT.

This clone was detected only once. The chain links TRBV2 to TRBJ1-1; possibly TRBD1 for D (5 bases). There are 14 residues in the CDR3. The germline CDR1 and CDR2 sequences are SNHLY and FYNNEI. V gave up 8 bases and J gave up 2 bases, with 15 bases separating them. CDR3 nucleotide sequence: TGTGCCAGCGTTACGAGACAGATTAACACTGAAGCTTTCTTT. Translation: CASVTRQINTEAFF. The full variable domain, its missing parts supplied by reference TRBV2 and TRBJ1-1, is EPEVTQTPSHQVTQMGQEVILRCVPISNHLYFYWYRQILGQKVEFLVSFYNNEISEKSEIFDDQFSVERPDGSNFTLKIRSTKLEDSAMYFCASVTRQINTEAFFGQGTRLTVV.

The V gene is TRBV19, the J gene TRBJ2-1; no definite D call. Germline values: CDR1 LNHDA, CDR2 SQIVND (reference sequence). The CDR3 has 11 residues. V lost 3 bases and J lost 7, with 4 bases in between. This chain's CDR3 is CASSMSNEQFF. The CDR3 nucleotides are TGTGCCAGTAGTATGTCAAATGAGCAGTTCTTC. Together with reference TRBV19 and TRBJ2-1, the CDR3 gives the full variable domain: DGGITQSPKYLFRKEGQNVTLSCEQNLNHDAMYWYRQDPGQGLRLIYYSQIVNDFQKGDIAEGYSVSREKKESFPLTVTSAQKNPTAFYLCASSMSNEQFFGPGTRLTVL.

This clone occurred once. The chain uses TRBV27 and TRBJ1-6; maybe TRBD1 (6 bases). The CDR3 contains 16 residues. The V end lost 10 bases, the J end lost 2 bases, and 18 bases lay between the germline ends. CDR1 is MNHEY, CDR2 SMNVEV, per germline (reference sequence). The CDR3 DNA follows: TGTGCCACCAAGGACGGGGGGCCTCCCTATAATTCACCCCTCCACTTT. Translating it yields CATKDGGPPYNSPLHF.

V and J are TRBV3-1 (or the pseudogene TRBV3-2) and TRBJ1-1; maybe TRBD1 (6 bases). Germline V gene lookup returns CDR1 LGHDT and CDR2 YNNKEL (reference sequence). The germline V and J ends were trimmed by 7 bases and 5 bases, with 26 bases remaining between them. The CDR3 runs to 17 residues. The CDR3 region is CASTHSLGTTRGTEAFF. CDR3 nucleotides: TGTGCCAGCACCCATTCCCTCGGGACAACGAGGGGGACTGAAGCTTTCTTT.